This paragraph reports one T cell receptor beta chain. The data were produced by immunoSEQ multiplex PCR, yet TCRdb's version contains in-frame clones alone and is incomplete. The top ten clones hold around 0.37% of a sample with fewer than 2.5 million clones, roughly 93% of them seen once. This CDR3 has 15 amino acids. Germline CDR1 and CDR2: SGHRS and YFSETQ. The junction had 2 bases not matched to a gene; V was cut back by 0 bases and J by 4 bases. The data derive from a study of shared clonotypes between healthy human individuals. The source of this sequence is a man between 18 and 29 years old in good health. Some clones in this sample may be carry-over from other donors' samples. The sample was naive CD4+ T cells from PBMCs. Sample subset: CD45RA+ positively selected. The chain uses TRBV5-1 and TRBJ1-1; 11 bases map to TRBD1. CDR3 nucleotides: TGCGCCAGCAGCTTGGGGGACAGGGGGATCACTGAAGCTTTCTTT. This gives the protein CASSLGDRGITEAFF.